Below are 20 T cell receptor beta chains sequenced from a single sample in a study of technical replicates of blood from a handful of donors. Assay used: immunoSEQ multiplex PCR; TCRdb lists only in-frame clones, some missing. The table includes about 80,000 clones, 95% to 98% detected once. Input material: T cells isolated from PBMCs. These receptors all come from a human donor in good health.

This chain links TRBV30 with TRBJ1-1; 7 nucleotides line up with TRBD1. CDR1 GTSNPN and CDR2 SVGIG come from the germline V gene (reference sequence). J gave up 4 bases and V 4 bases, and 15 bases lay outside the gene matches. This CDR3 is 16 amino acids long. Written as DNA, the CDR3 is TGTGCCTGGAAGTACAGGGGCCCCGAGTGGAGCACTGAAGCTTTCTTT. Its translation: CAWKYRGPEWSTEAFF.

The chain is built from TRBV14 and TRBJ2-1, with TRBD2 matching 10 bases. CDR1 and CDR2 (germline): SGHDN, FVKESK. Trimming cost V 1 base and J 3 bases; bases outside gene matches: 6. The CDR3 loop spans 17 amino acids. The DNA of the CDR3 is TGTGCCAGCAGCCAAGGACTAGCGGGTGTCTTCTACAATGAGCAGTTCTTC. Translating it yields CASSQGLAGVFYNEQFF.

V gene TRBV6-5 combines with J gene TRBJ2-5; D gene uncertain. Germline assignment: CDR1 MNHEY and CDR2 SVGAGI. V was clipped by 4 bases and J by 4 bases, with 10 bases between them. The CDR3 contains 13 residues. The CDR3 is CASSSVTGETQYF. CDR3 nucleotides: TGTGCCAGCAGTTCTGTCACGGGAGAGACCCAGTACTTC.

The chain links TRBV7-2 to TRBJ2-1, with TRBD1 matching 10 bases. CDR1 is SGHTA, CDR2 FQGNSA, per germline. V lost 8 bases, J lost 8 bases, and 12 bases stayed unmatched. This CDR3 has 15 amino acids. For the CDR3, the DNA is TGTGCCAGCGGATCCGGGACAGGGGTACGGCATGAGCAGTTCTTC. Encoded protein: CASGSGTGVRHEQFF.

CDR3 loop: CAWSKGPNQPQHF. In DNA, the CDR3 is TGTGCCTGGAGTAAGGGGCCCAATCAGCCCCAGCATTTT. This chain links TRBV30 with TRBJ1-5; D is possibly TRBD1 (5 bases). CDR3 length equals 13 residues. The germline V gene encodes CDR1 GTSNPN and CDR2 SVGIG (reference sequence). The V end was cut by 2 bases, the J end by 3 bases, with 8 bases between.

The V call is TRBV6-6, the J call TRBJ2-7; 8 bases line up with TRBD2. The CDR3 spans 16 residues. J lost 3 bases, V lost 0 bases, and 7 bases had no gene match. From germline, CDR1 is MNHNY and CDR2 SVGAGI (reference sequence). In nucleotides, the CDR3 is TGTGCCAGCAGTTACTCTGGACTAGCAGTAGACTACGAGCAGTACTTC. It encodes CASSYSGLAVDYEQYF.

The chain links TRBV4-1 to TRBJ2-7; perhaps TRBD1 as D (5 bases). CDR1 is MGHRA, CDR2 YSYEKL, per germline. Trimming removed 0 bases at V and 4 bases at J, with 10 bases between. There are 14 residues in the CDR3. The CDR3 bases are TGCGCCAGCAGCCAAGAAAGCAGGGAATACGAGCAGTACTTC. It specifies CASSQESREYEQYF.

The chain employs TRBV11-2 and TRBJ2-3, with 7 bases aligning to TRBD1. From germline, CDR1 is SGHAT and CDR2 FQNNGV. There are 14 residues in the CDR3. J lost 3 bases, V lost 5 bases, and 5 bases had no gene match. DNA of the CDR3: TGTGCCAGCAGCGCCGACAGGGTAACAGATACGCAGTATTTT. It is translated as CASSADRVTDTQYF.

This clone was observed a single time. This chain joins TRBV6-5 and TRBJ2-7; the match to TRBD1 covers 10 bases. In germline, CDR1 is MNHEY, CDR2 SVGAGI. V was pared by 2 bases and J by 2 bases, with 3 bases of the junction left unmatched. The CDR3 covers 15 residues. CDR3: CASSYLGTGAYEQYF. CDR3 coding DNA: TGTGCCAGCAGTTACCTAGGGACAGGGGCCTACGAGCAGTACTTC.

This clone came up a few times. The chain uses TRBV6-5 and TRBJ1-5; 9 bases align to TRBD1. J gave up 5 bases and V 5 bases, and 4 bases lay outside the gene matches. Per the germline V gene, CDR1 is MNHEY and CDR2 is SVGAGI. The CDR3 has 14 amino acids. The CDR3 DNA reads as TGTGCCAGCAGTACAGACAGGGGGGATCAGCCCCAGCATTTT. It yields the protein CASSTDRGDQPQHF.

The gene calls are TRBV9 and TRBJ2-3, with TRBD2 as a possible D gene (6 bases). The CDR3 spans 19 residues. Germline assignment: CDR1 SGDLS and CDR2 YYNGEE. V was trimmed by 0 bases and J by 1 base, leaving 21 bases between them. CDR3 in amino acids: CASSVGREVAVGGTDTQYF. The CDR3 coding sequence is TGTGCCAGCAGCGTAGGCCGAGAAGTAGCGGTCGGGGGCACAGATACGCAGTATTTT.

The chain links TRBV5-5 to TRBJ1-5, with TRBD1 identical over 7 bases. The V gene end was trimmed by 4 bases and the J gene end by 4 bases; junction bases not matched to a gene: 8. Germline V lookup: CDR1 SGHKS, CDR2 YYEKEE (reference sequence). This CDR3 has 15 amino acids. The CDR3 coding sequence is TGTGCCAGCAGCCCAACAGGGGCGGAAAATCAGCCCCAGCATTTT. Translated, it gives CASSPTGAENQPQHF.

This chain connects TRBV7-9 to TRBJ2-1; D is unresolved. This CDR3 spans 14 amino acids. V dropped 1 base and J dropped 9 bases, with 13 bases sitting between them. Germline V lookup: CDR1 SEHNR, CDR2 FQNEAQ (reference sequence). The CDR3 sequence is CASSLGIPGTEQFF. CDR3 DNA sequence: TGTGCCAGCAGCTTAGGCATCCCAGGTACTGAGCAGTTCTTC.

The rearrangement uses TRBV7-6 and TRBJ2-5, with a weak D call TRBD2 (5 bases). V lost 5 bases, J lost 5 bases, and 12 bases lay in between. The germline V gene has CDR1 SGHVS and CDR2 FNYEAQ. This CDR3 is built from 13 residues. CDR3 DNA sequence: TGTGCCAGCAGCCCCGGGAACGGGGAGACCCAGTACTTC. Its protein product is CASSPGNGETQYF.

The chain joins TRBV20-1 to TRBJ1-2; D is unclear. CDR3 length: 10 amino acids. Trimming removed 7 bases from V and 5 bases from J, with 8 bases in between. Germline V gene sequence: CDR1 DFQATT, CDR2 SNEGSKA (reference sequence). In DNA form, the CDR3 reads TGCAGTGGAAGCATATATGGCTACACCTTC. Translation: CSGSIYGYTF.

This chain links TRBV9 with TRBJ2-7; the D gene is possibly TRBD1 (5 bases). V was pared by 4 bases and J by 4 bases, with 12 bases between. The CDR3 loop spans 13 amino acids. Germline CDR1 reads SGDLS; CDR2 reads YYNGEE. CDR3 sequence (DNA): TGTGCCAGCAGCCCTCAGGGTAGGTACGAGCAGTACTTC. Encoded protein: CASSPQGRYEQYF.

The chain employs TRBV19 and TRBJ1-5; weak D call: TRBD1 (6 bases). This CDR3 is built from 13 residues. The germline V gene encodes CDR1 LNHDA and CDR2 SQIVND (reference sequence). The V end was cut by 8 bases, the J end by 1 base, with 9 bases between. The CDR3 loop is CASCDRSNQPQHF. CDR3 DNA: TGTGCCAGTTGTGACAGGAGCAATCAGCCCCAGCATTTT.

V is TRBV7-8 and J is TRBJ1-5; D gene uncertain. The CDR3 loop spans 16 amino acids. Germline loops: CDR1 SGHVS, CDR2 FQNEAQ. V was clipped by 2 bases and J by 0 bases, with 11 bases between them. CDR3: CASSLRRDYSNQPQHF. The CDR3 DNA follows: TGTGCCAGCAGCTTAAGGAGGGATTATAGCAATCAGCCCCAGCATTTT.

This clone was recorded only once. The chain has TRBV11-2 and TRBJ2-1, with unresolved D. This CDR3 contains 13 residues. Between the trimmed V and J ends, which lost 3 bases and 4 bases, there was a span of 7 bases. Germline values: CDR1 SGHAT, CDR2 FQNNGV. CDR3 amino acids: CASSLVQYNEQFF. Here the CDR3 DNA reads TGTGCCAGCAGCTTGGTGCAGTACAATGAGCAGTTCTTC. Together with reference TRBV11-2 and TRBJ2-1, the CDR3 gives the full variable domain: EAGVAQSPRYKIIEKRQSVAFWCNPISGHATLYWYQQILGQGPKLLIQFQNNGVVDDSQLPKDRFSAERLKGVDSTLKIQPAKLEDSAVYLCASSLVQYNEQFFGPGTRLTVL.

V gene TRBV7-9 combines with J gene TRBJ2-1; 8 bases agree with TRBD2. CDR3 length: 15 amino acids. Germline CDR1 is SEHNR and CDR2 is FQNEAQ (reference sequence). Losses at the gene ends were 4 bases for V and 5 bases for J; bases not matched to a gene: 7. The CDR3 loop is CASSSRLARDNEQFF. As DNA, the CDR3 is TGTGCCAGCAGCTCTCGACTAGCGAGGGACAATGAGCAGTTCTTC.